This T cell receptor beta chain originates from a study of brain T cells in children with intractable seizures. The CDR3 extends over 18 amino acids. V gave up 4 bases and J gave up 7 bases; unmatched junction bases: 17. Germline CDR1 and CDR2: SGHNT and YYREEE (reference sequence). Only in-frame clones appear in the TCRdb table, and some are missing; sequencing was by immunoSEQ multiplex PCR. In the table there are tens of thousands of clones, around nine tenths of which are singletons. This clone was picked up one time. Specimen: peripheral blood, collected at surgery. This receptor was obtained from a girl aged 2-10 years with Rasmussen encephalitis and intractable seizures. The chain recombines TRBV5-4 with TRBJ1-1, with 12 bases lining up with TRBD1. The CDR3 spells CASSPKRDRGQVGLEAFF. The CDR3 nucleotides are TGTGCCAGCAGCCCTAAGAGGGACAGGGGGCAGGTAGGTCTTGAAGCTTTCTTT.